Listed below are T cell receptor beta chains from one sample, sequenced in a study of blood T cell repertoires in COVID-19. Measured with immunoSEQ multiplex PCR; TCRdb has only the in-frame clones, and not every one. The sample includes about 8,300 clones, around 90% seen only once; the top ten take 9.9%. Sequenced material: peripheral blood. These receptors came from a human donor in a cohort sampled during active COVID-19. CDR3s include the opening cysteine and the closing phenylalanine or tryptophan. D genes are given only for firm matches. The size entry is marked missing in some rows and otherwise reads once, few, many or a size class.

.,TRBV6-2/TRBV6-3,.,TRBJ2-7,TGTGCCAGCAGTTACCGGGGGTACTCCTACGAGCAGTACTTC,CASSYRGYSYEQYF
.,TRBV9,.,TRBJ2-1,TGTGCCAGCAGCGCGAGTAAGGAGGTCCTTTACAATGAGCAGTTCTTC,CASSASKEVLYNEQFF
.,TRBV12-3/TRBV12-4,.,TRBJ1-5,TGTGCCAGCAGGCCCGACAGTAATCAGCCCCAGCATTTT,CASRPDSNQPQHF
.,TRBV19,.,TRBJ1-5,TGTGCCAGTAGTATAGTCCAGGGCAATCAGCCCCAGCATTTT,CASSIVQGNQPQHF
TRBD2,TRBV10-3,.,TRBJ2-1,TGTGCCGTAACCGGGACTAGCGGCCTATACAATGAGCAGTTCTTC,CAVTGTSGLYNEQFF
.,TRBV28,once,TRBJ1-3,TGTGCCAGCAGCACCCGGGGGGCGCTTGGAAACACCATATATTTT,CASSTRGALGNTIYF
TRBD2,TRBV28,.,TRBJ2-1,TGTGCCAGCAGTTTAGGAGTGGGAGGGCCGCGGGACAATGAGCAGTTCTTC,CASSLGVGGPRDNEQFF
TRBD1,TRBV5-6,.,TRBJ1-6,TGTGCCAGCAGCTTGGACGGGACAGGGGATAATTCACCCCTCCACTTT,CASSLDGTGDNSPLHF
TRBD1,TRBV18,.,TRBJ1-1,TGTGCCAGCTCACCGCGACAGGGGGGAGCCACTGAAGCTTTCTTT,CASSPRQGGATEAFF
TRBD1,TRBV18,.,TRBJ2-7,TGTGCCAGCTCACCCACAGGGGAGGAGCAGTACTTC,CASSPTGEEQYF
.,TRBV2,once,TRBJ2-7,TGTGCCAGCAGTGAAGCGCTTCCTAGCGTGTACGAGCAGTACTTC,CASSEALPSVYEQYF
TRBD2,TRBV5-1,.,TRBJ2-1,TGCGCCAGCAGCCAGTTGCTAGCGGGAGTCTCACACAATGAGCAGTTCTTC,CASSQLLAGVSHNEQFF
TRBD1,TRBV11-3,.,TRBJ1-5,TGTGCCAGCAGCTTAGGGGGACAGACTAATCAGCCCCAGCATTTT,CASSLGGQTNQPQHF
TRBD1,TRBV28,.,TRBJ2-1,TGTGCCAGCAGTACGTACGCTCAGGGGGATGAGCAGTTCTTC,CASSTYAQGDEQFF
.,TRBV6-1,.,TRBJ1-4,TGTGCCAGCAGTGAACAGGACAATTTTAATGAAAAACTGTTTTTT,CASSEQDNFNEKLFF
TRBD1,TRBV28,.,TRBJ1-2,TGTGCCAGCAGTTTTGACAGGGTGGGACGGGGCTACACCTTC,CASSFDRVGRGYTF
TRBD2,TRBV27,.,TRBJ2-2,TGTGCCAGCAGTTTAATTGGGACTAGGGATCTTGGGGAGCTGTTTTTT,CASSLIGTRDLGELFF
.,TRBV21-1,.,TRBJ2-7,TGTGCCAGCAGCAAAGAAGGAGACAGTCCCTACGAGCAGTACTTC,CASSKEGDSPYEQYF
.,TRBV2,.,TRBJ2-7,TGTGCCAGCAGTGAAGCGCTTCGGGGCGAGCAGTACTTC,CASSEALRGEQYF
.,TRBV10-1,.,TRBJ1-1,TGCGCCAGCAGTGAGTCTCGGTACACTGAAGCTTTCTTT,CASSESRYTEAFF